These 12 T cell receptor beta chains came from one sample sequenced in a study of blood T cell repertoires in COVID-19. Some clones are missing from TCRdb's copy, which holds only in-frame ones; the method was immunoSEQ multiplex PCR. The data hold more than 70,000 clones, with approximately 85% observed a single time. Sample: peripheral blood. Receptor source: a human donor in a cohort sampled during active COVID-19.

As DNA, the CDR3 is TGCGCCAGCAGCCCCCGGGGACAGGGAAGAGGGGCTTTCTTT. As protein: CASSPRGQGRGAFF. V gene TRBV4-1 combines with J gene TRBJ1-1, with 9 bases that match TRBD1. Germline CDR1 and CDR2: MGHRA and YSYEKL. The CDR3 contains 14 residues. The V gene end was trimmed by 4 bases and the J gene end by 11 bases; junction bases not matched to a gene: 11.

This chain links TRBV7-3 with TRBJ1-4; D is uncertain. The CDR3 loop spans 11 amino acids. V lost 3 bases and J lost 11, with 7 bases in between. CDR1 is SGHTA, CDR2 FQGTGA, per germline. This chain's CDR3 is CASSFGEKLFF. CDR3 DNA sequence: TGTGCCAGCAGCTTCGGGGAGAAACTGTTTTTT.

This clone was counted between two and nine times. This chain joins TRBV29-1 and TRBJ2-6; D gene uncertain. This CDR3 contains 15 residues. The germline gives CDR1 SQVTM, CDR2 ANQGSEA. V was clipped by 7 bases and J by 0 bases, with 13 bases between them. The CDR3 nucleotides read TGCAGCGCACGGGTGAGACTCTCTGGGGCCAACGTCCTGACTTTC. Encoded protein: CSARVRLSGANVLTF.

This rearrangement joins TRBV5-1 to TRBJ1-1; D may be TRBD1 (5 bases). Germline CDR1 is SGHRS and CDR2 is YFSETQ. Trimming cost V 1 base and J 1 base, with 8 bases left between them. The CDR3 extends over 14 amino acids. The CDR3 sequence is CASSLWGRNTEAFF. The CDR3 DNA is TGCGCCAGCAGCTTGTGGGGCCGGAACACTGAAGCTTTCTTT.

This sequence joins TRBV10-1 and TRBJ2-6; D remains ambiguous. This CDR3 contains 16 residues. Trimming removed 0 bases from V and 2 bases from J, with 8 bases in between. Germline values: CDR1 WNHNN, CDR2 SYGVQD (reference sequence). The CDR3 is CASSESAAPGANVLTF. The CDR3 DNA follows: TGCGCCAGCAGTGAGTCCGCGGCTCCTGGGGCCAACGTCCTGACTTTC.

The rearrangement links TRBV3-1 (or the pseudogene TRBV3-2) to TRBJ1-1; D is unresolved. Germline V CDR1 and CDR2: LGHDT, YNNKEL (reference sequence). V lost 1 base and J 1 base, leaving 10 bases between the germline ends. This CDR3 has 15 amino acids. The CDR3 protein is CASSQGGNGNTEAFF. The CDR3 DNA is TGTGCCAGCAGCCAAGGAGGGAACGGGAACACTGAAGCTTTCTTT.

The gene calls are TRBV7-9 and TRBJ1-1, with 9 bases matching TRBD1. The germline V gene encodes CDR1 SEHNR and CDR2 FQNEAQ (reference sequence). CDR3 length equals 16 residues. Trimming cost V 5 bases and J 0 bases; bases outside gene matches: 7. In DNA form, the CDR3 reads TGTGCCAGCAGCCCCGGACAGGGGACGGTGAACACTGAAGCTTTCTTT. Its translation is CASSPGQGTVNTEAFF.

The CDR3 DNA reads TGTGCCAGCAGCCCAGGGGCAGGGACGAGCGAGACCCAGTACTTC. This gives the protein CASSPGAGTSETQYF. The V gene is TRBV11-2, the J gene TRBJ2-5, with D possibly being TRBD1 (6 bases). The CDR3 has 15 amino acids. The germline gives CDR1 SGHAT, CDR2 FQNNGV. V was pared by 5 bases and J by 5 bases, with 18 bases between.

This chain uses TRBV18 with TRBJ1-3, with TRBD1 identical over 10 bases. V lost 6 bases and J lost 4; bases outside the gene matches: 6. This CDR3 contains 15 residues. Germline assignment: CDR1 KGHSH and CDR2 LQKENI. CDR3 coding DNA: TGTGCCAGCTCCCCCGGACAGGGGGTAGGAAACACCATATATTTT. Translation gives CASSPGQGVGNTIYF.

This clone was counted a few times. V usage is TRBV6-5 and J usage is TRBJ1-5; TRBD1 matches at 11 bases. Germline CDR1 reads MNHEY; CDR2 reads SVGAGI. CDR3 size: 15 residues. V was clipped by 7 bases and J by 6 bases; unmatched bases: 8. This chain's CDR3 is CASIPGTGGLQPQHF. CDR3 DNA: TGTGCCAGCATCCCCGGGACAGGGGGGCTTCAGCCCCAGCATTTT.

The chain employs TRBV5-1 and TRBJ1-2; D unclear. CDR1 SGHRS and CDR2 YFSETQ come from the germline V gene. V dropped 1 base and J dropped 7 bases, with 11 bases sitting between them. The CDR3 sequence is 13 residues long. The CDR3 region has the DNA TGCGCCAGCAGCTTGATGACCTCGGGTGGCTACACCTTC. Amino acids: CASSLMTSGGYTF.

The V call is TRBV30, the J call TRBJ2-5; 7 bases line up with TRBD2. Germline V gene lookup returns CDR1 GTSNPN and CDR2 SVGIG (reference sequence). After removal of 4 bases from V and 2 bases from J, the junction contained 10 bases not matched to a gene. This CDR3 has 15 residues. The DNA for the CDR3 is TGTGCCTGGAACGGAGAAGCGGGGCGGCAAGAGACCCAGTACTTC. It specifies CAWNGEAGRQETQYF.